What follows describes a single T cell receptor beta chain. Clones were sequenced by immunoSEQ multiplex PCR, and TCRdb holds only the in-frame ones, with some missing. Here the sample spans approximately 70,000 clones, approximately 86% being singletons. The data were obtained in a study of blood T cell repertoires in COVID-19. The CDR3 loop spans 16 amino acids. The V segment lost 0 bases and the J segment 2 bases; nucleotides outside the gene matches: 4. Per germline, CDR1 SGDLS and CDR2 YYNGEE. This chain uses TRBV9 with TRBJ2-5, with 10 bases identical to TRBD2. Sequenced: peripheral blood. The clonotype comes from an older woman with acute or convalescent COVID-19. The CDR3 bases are TGTGCCAGCAGCGTAGCAGCGGGGGGGCCTCAAGAGACCCAGTACTTC. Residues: CASSVAAGGPQETQYF.